This T cell receptor (beta chain) comes out of a study of T cells in Graves' hyperthyroidism and ophthalmopathy (dated by TCRdb to between 2017 and 2020). As for the study more broadly: Peripheral blood samples were taken at initial diagnosis, before any treatment was given. TCR V-J signatures able to tell the groups apart were searched for in a discovery cohort of 95 or so patients, of whom roughly 42 had Graves' ophthalmopathy and around 57 had stable Graves' hyperthyroidism. Whether ophthalmopathy could be predicted prospectively was tested in an independent validation cohort made up of roughly 19 hyperthyroidism patients plus 17 patients who later progressed to ophthalmopathy. For training and testing, the 100 or so patients in the discovery cohort were randomly divided in a 7:3 ratio. The study also compared thyroid tissue and blood T-cell repertoires from a handful of Graves' hyperthyroidism patients. After sampling, hyperthyroidism patients received methimazole starting at 30 mg daily, and ophthalmopathy patients received high-dose intravenous methylprednisolone. TCR Vbeta CDR3 sequencing of roughly 140 peripheral blood samples (43 ophthalmopathy, about 75 hyperthyroidism and some 17 progressor patients) is reported in the paper. Overall study results and their limits: No statistical method was used to fix the sample size in advance, and group allocation was not hidden from the investigators. Most expanded thyroid clonotypes (frequency above 0.001) were also detected in blood, suggesting blood repertoires may reflect thyroid immune responses. Ophthalmopathy was separated from stable hyperthyroidism by a 13 V-J signature model, with roughly 88% sensitivity and 81% to 83% specificity obtained in cross-validation and 80%/75% obtained in testing. During validation, the model predicted progression to ophthalmopathy a median of roughly 7.1 months ahead of onset, with almost 71% sensitivity and 72.22% specificity.

TCR beta CDR3 regions were amplified from RNA transcripts. For the first round of RT-PCR on the TCR CDR3, the HTBI primer set was used together with the Qiagen OneStep RT-PCR kit. Libraries were constructed in a second round of multiplex PCR, after which size selection and purification were carried out. Paired-end sequencing of the libraries was performed with 100 bp reads on an Illumina HiSeq2000. In the authors' own workflow: SOAPnuke was used to process the raw data, throwing out any read that contained adapters or uncalled bases, had a mean Phred below 15, or lacked an exact constant-primer or identifier match. High-quality paired reads were merged using COPE v1.2.5, and each unique nucleotide sequence was defined as a clonotype. MiTCR v1.1 was used to align the clonotypes against IMGT TRBV, TRBD and TRBJ reference segments. The analysis was restricted to V-J combinations with a frequency above 0.0001, which together covered roughly 99% of the repertoires. The TCS score was defined as F50 (clonal expansion) divided by E x V (chaos), with BLOSUM62-based TCRdist calculated between CDR3 peptides within each V-J. Welch's t-statistics and random forest reduced around 520 V-J features to under 15, which were used in a naive Bayes classifier (R e1071). TCRdb cleaned the public reads at Q25 with fastp, built clones with MiXCR and kept in-frame beta chains. All rows with the same CDR3 protein become a single entry with the most common DNA and genes. The V and J calls follow TCRdb's processing rather than the paper's. The sample contains over 550,000 distinct CDR3 sequences, 16% of them found a single time. Jointly, the top ten make up under 20% of the sample.

Stable Graves' hyperthyroidism was defined as no progression to ophthalmopathy during 18 months of follow-up. The hyperthyroidism patients were between 18 and 65 years old and newly diagnosed, with a disease duration of less than 2 months. Exclusion was applied to patients with uncontrolled infections, other autoimmune diseases, pregnancy or lactation. Diagnoses relied on clinical symptoms, serum thyroxine and TRAb, thyroid ultrasound and orbital computed tomography. PBMCs were isolated from 8 to 10 ml of fresh peripheral blood by Ficoll-Paque density gradient centrifugation. Trizol reagent was used to extract total RNA, and RNA quality was then checked on an Agilent 2100 Bioanalyzer. Trimming at the junction amounts to 1 base on V and 1 base on J, and the germline ends lie 14 bases apart. The germline V gene (reference sequence) yields LNHDA for CDR1 and SQIVND for CDR2. From cysteine to phenylalanine, the CDR3 is 16 amino acids long. The retained sequence is limited to the CDR3, 48 bases, with the frame set at the first base.

Turning to this clonotype: The target of this receptor is not known. Base qualities are not at hand, and no much larger clone is one base apart.

The clonotype originates from a woman aged 18 to 35 with Graves' hyperthyroidism. Specimen: blood. The chain is made from TRBV19 and TRBJ2-7; TRBD1 might be the D gene, on 5 matching bases. The nucleotides are TGTGCCAGTAGTATAGTGGGGCCTTCCGAGTCCTACGAGCAGTACTTC. Its coded protein is CASSIVGPSESYEQYF.